One sample yielded the 22 T cell receptor beta chains listed below, sequenced in a study of OX40 agonist ivuxolimab in advanced cancers. Produced via immunoSEQ multiplex PCR; TCRdb's table is partial and in-frame only. The sample lists approximately 61,000 clones, 65% to 85% occurring once. This material consisted of CD4+ or CD8+ T cells sorted from blood, taken in a trial of the OX40 agonist ivuxolimab. Source of these receptors: an adult with an advanced solid tumor such as melanoma, head and neck, liver or kidney cancer.

The rearrangement uses TRBV5-1 and TRBJ2-5; 10 bases are a match to TRBD1. Germline values: CDR1 SGHRS, CDR2 YFSETQ. This CDR3 has 15 residues. V lost 2 bases and J lost 3; bases outside the gene matches: 4. The CDR3 protein is CASSFFGTGEETQYF. The CDR3 region has the DNA TGCGCCAGCAGCTTTTTTGGGACAGGGGAAGAGACCCAGTACTTC.

This clone was observed a handful of times. The chain uses TRBV21-1 and TRBJ2-7; TRBD1, as called in the table, went unchecked against the DNA. TRBV21-1 is a pseudogene. This CDR3 is 15 amino acids long. The CDR3 DNA reads TGTGCCAGCAGCATTCGCGGGACAGGGCCCCACGAGCAGTACGTC. Translating gives CASSIRGTGPHEQYV.

This clone was observed a single time. In the same sample, other DNA sequences code for this CDR3. The V gene is TRBV30, the J gene TRBJ2-5, with D unclear. V lost 2 bases to trimming and J lost 4 bases, with 5 bases between them. The CDR3 has 11 amino acids. Germline V gene sequence: CDR1 GTSNPN, CDR2 SVGIG (reference sequence). Written as DNA, the CDR3 is TGTGCCTGGAGTTGGGGAGAGACCCAGTACTTC. Translating gives CAWSWGETQYF.

V is TRBV4-2 and J is TRBJ2-3; 9 bases are a match to TRBD2. Germline lookup yields CDR1 LGHNA and CDR2 YNFKEQ. CDR3 length: 17 amino acids. V gave up 1 base and J gave up 6 bases; unmatched junction bases: 11. The CDR3 spells CASSQVSSGRSGDTQYF. The CDR3 coding sequence is TGTGCCAGCAGCCAAGTATCCAGCGGGAGGTCGGGGGATACGCAGTATTTT.

The chain links TRBV7-9 to TRBJ1-2; D uncertain. The CDR3 is 12 residues long. Germline lookup yields CDR1 SEHNR and CDR2 FQNEAQ (reference sequence). Trimming took off 1 base at V and 7 bases at J, with 7 bases between the two ends. In DNA, the CDR3 is TGTGCCAGCAGCTTAGTATCTGGTGGCTACACCTTC. Amino acid sequence: CASSLVSGGYTF.

The chain recombines TRBV2 with TRBJ2-7; D is unresolved. Germline-derived CDR1 and CDR2 are SNHLY and FYNNEI. The V and J ends lost 2 bases and 5 bases respectively, with 10 bases between them. This CDR3 has 13 residues. The CDR3 sequence: CASSEYSLNEQYF. CDR3 bases: TGTGCCAGCAGTGAATATAGCCTAAACGAGCAGTACTTC.

This chain links TRBV2 with TRBJ1-2; 8 bases are a match to TRBD1. With V trimmed by 6 bases and J by 8 bases, 5 bases remained unmatched. The germline V gene has CDR1 SNHLY and CDR2 FYNNEI. The CDR3 loop spans 12 amino acids. CDR3 amino acids: CASRPQGAGYTF. CDR3 nucleotide sequence: TGTGCCAGCAGGCCCCAGGGGGCAGGCTACACCTTC.

The chain is built from TRBV27 and TRBJ1-1, with D possibly TRBD1 on 6 matching bases. Per the germline V gene, CDR1 is MNHEY and CDR2 is SMNVEV (reference sequence). CDR3 length: 14 residues. V was trimmed by 6 bases and J by 0 bases, leaving 11 bases between them. As DNA, the CDR3 is TGTGCCAGCAGCTTGGACAGATTGAACACTGAAGCTTTCTTT. Protein: CASSLDRLNTEAFF.

This chain joins TRBV19 and TRBJ2-5, with a possible D match to TRBD2 (5 bases). This CDR3 is 18 amino acids long. Germline V lookup: CDR1 LNHDA, CDR2 SQIVND (reference sequence). V was cut by 0 bases and J by 3 bases, with 20 bases left in between. The CDR3 DNA reads TGTGCCAGTAGTATAGATAGGTTTAAAGTAGCGACCAAAGAGACCCAGTACTTC. Protein sequence: CASSIDRFKVATKETQYF.

J is TRBJ1-5 and V is TRBV7-2; 9 bases agree with TRBD1. The junction had 6 bases not matched to a gene; V was cut back by 5 bases and J by 10 bases. Looked up from germline, CDR1 is SGHTA and CDR2 is FQGNSA. The CDR3 consists of 13 residues. CDR3 in amino acids: CASSPDRGQPQHF. In DNA form, the CDR3 reads TGTGCCAGCAGCCCGGACAGGGGCCAACCCCAGCATTTT. Full variable domain (rest looked up from reference TRBV7-2 and TRBJ1-5): GAGVSQSPSNKVTEKGKDVELRCDPISGHTALYWYRQSLGQGLEFLIYFQGNSAPDKSGLPSDRFSAERTGGSVSTLTIQRTQQEDSAVYLCASSPDRGQPQHFGDGTRLSIL.

The rearrangement uses TRBV4-2 and TRBJ1-2; D uncertain. This CDR3 is built from 14 residues. V lost 0 bases, J lost 2 bases, and 7 bases lay in between. Germline assignment: CDR1 LGHNA and CDR2 YNFKEQ. CDR3 in DNA: TGTGCCAGCAGCCAAGATCCCAGGAACTATGGCTACACCTTC. This translates into CASSQDPRNYGYTF.

V is TRBV4-3 and J is TRBJ1-5, with TRBD1 matching 9 bases. After removal of 4 bases from V and 1 base from J, the junction contained 8 bases not matched to a gene. Germline lookup yields CDR1 LGHNA and CDR2 YSLEER. CDR3 length: 17 residues. The CDR3 DNA is TGCGCCAGCAGCCGGGGCCACAGGGGGCAAAGCAATCAGCCCCAGCATTTT. Amino acid sequence: CASSRGHRGQSNQPQHF.

The chain recombines TRBV7-2 with TRBJ2-3; no reliable D call. V lost 2 bases and J 7 bases, leaving 7 bases between the germline ends. Germline CDR1 and CDR2: SGHTA and FQGNSA. The CDR3 length is 12 residues. The CDR3 here is CASSLNGYTQYF. CDR3 DNA sequence: TGTGCCAGCAGCTTAAACGGGTATACGCAGTATTTT.

The chain recombines TRBV4-2 with TRBJ1-1; 7 nucleotides match TRBD1. Per the germline V gene, CDR1 is LGHNA and CDR2 is YNFKEQ. The CDR3 is 15 amino acids. J lost 2 bases, V lost 4 bases, and 7 bases had no gene match. CDR3 sequence (DNA): TGTGCCAGCAGCCCTCCGGGACAGCTAAACACTGAAGCTTTCTTT. This gives the protein CASSPPGQLNTEAFF.

The J gene is TRBJ2-7, the V gene TRBV7-3; tentative D call: TRBD2 (6 bases). The germline V gene has CDR1 SGHTA and CDR2 FQGTGA. Trimming shortened V by 5 bases and J by 4 bases, and 15 bases separated the two germline ends. The CDR3 totals 14 residues. As DNA, the CDR3 is TGTGCCAGCAGCACACTTCTAGCGCCATACGAGCAGTACGTC. Its protein product is CASSTLLAPYEQYV.

The J gene is TRBJ2-7, the V gene TRBV6-5, with a tentative D call TRBD1 (5 bases). Trimming took 2 bases from V and 6 from J, leaving 5 bases between them. Germline loops: CDR1 MNHEY, CDR2 SVGAGI. The length of the CDR3 is 11 residues. The CDR3 sequence is CASSYRGEQYF. The CDR3 DNA reads as TGTGCCAGCAGTTACAGGGGCGAGCAGTACTTC.

The table lists this clone with a few counts. The chain joins TRBV29-1 to TRBJ2-3; 8 nucleotides align to TRBD2. Trimming took 4 bases from V and 6 from J; bases not matched to a gene: 6. The CDR3 runs to 13 residues. Per the germline V gene, CDR1 is SQVTM and CDR2 is ANQGSEA. In nucleotides, the CDR3 is TGCAGCGTTGTAAGAGCGGGGGTTGATACGCAGTATTTT. Amino acids: CSVVRAGVDTQYF.

This rearrangement joins TRBV6-4 to TRBJ2-3, with D unresolved. Germline V gene sequence: CDR1 MRHNA, CDR2 SNTAGT. The CDR3 covers 14 residues. Trimming took 0 bases from V and 3 from J, leaving 7 bases between them. The chain's CDR3 is CASSDSPATDTQYF. The CDR3 bases are TGTGCCAGCAGTGACTCCCCGGCTACAGATACGCAGTATTTT.

The J gene is TRBJ1-1, the V gene TRBV4-1, with D perhaps TRBD1 (5 bases). Trimming stripped 6 bases from V and 5 bases from J, with 16 bases between. The CDR3 has 14 residues. Germline CDR1 and CDR2: MGHRA and YSYEKL. CDR3 DNA: TGCGCCAGCAGGCAGGGATGGGGAGTGACTGAAGCTTTCTTT. Translation: CASRQGWGVTEAFF.

V and J are TRBV11-2 and TRBJ1-1, with 9 bases fitting TRBD1. The V gene's germline CDR1 is SGHAT and CDR2 FQNNGV. The trim removed 3 bases at V and 1 base at J, leaving 9 bases unmatched. The length of the CDR3 is 17 residues. The CDR3 DNA reads as TGTGCCAGCAGCTTCACAGGGGGCTATGCGGGGAACACTGAAGCTTTCTTT. Protein product: CASSFTGGYAGNTEAFF.

The rearrangement joins TRBV7-9 to TRBJ1-3, with a possible D match to TRBD1 (5 bases). Germline CDR1 SEHNR, CDR2 FQNEAQ (reference sequence). The CDR3 sequence is 15 residues long. V lost 2 bases to trimming and J lost 0 bases, with 8 bases between them. CDR3 residues: CASSLLDISGNTIYF. Here the CDR3 DNA reads TGTGCCAGCAGCTTATTGGACATCTCTGGAAACACCATATATTTT.

This rearrangement joins TRBV5-1 to TRBJ2-1; the D is unclear. The V end lost 1 base, the J end lost 0 bases, and 2 bases lay between the germline ends. The CDR3 has 13 amino acids. CDR1 and CDR2 from the germline V gene are SGHRS and YFSETQ. The CDR3 DNA reads as TGCGCCAGCAGCTTGAGCTCCTACAATGAGCAGTTCTTC. It translates to CASSLSSYNEQFF.